The T cell receptor beta chain under discussion was sequenced for a study of shared clonotypes between healthy human individuals. A CD45RA-negative memory subset and a CD45RA+ naive subset were separated from the CD4+ cells. CDR1 is SGHRS, CDR2 YFSETQ, per germline. Trimming took off 2 bases at V and 4 bases at J, with 12 bases between the two ends. The CDR3 spans 15 residues. Repertoires were generated with immunoSEQ multiplex PCR, while TCRdb's copy carries only in-frame clones and drops some. The sample shows 980,000 or so clones, roughly 72% of them seen only once. This clone was detected only a few times.

The chain recombines TRBV5-1 with TRBJ2-2, with TRBD2 as a possible D gene (6 bases). The receptor comes from a man younger than 30 in good health. Input material: memory CD4+ T cells sorted from blood. The subset here: CD45RA-negative fraction. The CDR3 loop reads CASSFGGLITGELFF. In nucleotides, the CDR3 is TGCGCCAGCAGCTTTGGGGGACTGATCACCGGGGAGCTGTTTTTT.